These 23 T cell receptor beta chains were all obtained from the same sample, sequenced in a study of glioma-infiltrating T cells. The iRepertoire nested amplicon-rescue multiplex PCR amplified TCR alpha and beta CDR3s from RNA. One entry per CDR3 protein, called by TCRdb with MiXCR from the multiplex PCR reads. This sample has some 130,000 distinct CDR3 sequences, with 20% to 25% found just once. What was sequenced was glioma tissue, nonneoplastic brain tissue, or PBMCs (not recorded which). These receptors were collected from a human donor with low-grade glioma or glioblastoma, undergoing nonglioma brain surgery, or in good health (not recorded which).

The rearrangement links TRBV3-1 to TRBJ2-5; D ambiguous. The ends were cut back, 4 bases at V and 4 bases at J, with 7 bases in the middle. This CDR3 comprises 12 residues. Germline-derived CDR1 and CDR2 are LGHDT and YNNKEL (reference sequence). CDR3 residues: CASSPTSETQYF. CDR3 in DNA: TGTGCCAGCAGCCCTACTTCAGAGACCCAGTACTTC.

CDR3 in DNA: TGTGCCAGCTCTCCCGGGGGAGACGAGCAGTACGTC. Its protein is CASSPGGDEQYV. V gene TRBV6-1 combines with J gene TRBJ2-7; D might be TRBD2 (6 bases). This CDR3 has 12 residues. Per germline, CDR1 MNHNS and CDR2 SASEGT. Trimming pared 8 bases from V and 5 bases from J, leaving 13 bases between.

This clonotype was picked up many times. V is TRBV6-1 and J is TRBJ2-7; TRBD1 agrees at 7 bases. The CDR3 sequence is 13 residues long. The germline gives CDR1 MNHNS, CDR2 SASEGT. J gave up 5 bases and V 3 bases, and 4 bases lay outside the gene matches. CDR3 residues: CASSDRGWDEQYV. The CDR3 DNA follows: TGTGCCAGCAGTGACAGGGGGTGGGACGAGCAGTACGTC.

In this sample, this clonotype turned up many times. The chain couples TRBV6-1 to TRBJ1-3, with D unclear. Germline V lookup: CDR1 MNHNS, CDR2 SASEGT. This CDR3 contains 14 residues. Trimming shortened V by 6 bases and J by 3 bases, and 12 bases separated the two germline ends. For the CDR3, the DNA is TGTGCCAGCAGAAGGACGATTTTTGGAAACACCATATATTTT. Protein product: CASRRTIFGNTIYF.

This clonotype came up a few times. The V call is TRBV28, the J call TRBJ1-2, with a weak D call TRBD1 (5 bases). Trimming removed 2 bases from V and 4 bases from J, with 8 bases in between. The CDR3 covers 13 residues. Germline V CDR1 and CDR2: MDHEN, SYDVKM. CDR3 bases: TGTGCCAGCAGTTTAGGCGGGACCTATGGCTACACCTTC. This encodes CASSLGGTYGYTF.

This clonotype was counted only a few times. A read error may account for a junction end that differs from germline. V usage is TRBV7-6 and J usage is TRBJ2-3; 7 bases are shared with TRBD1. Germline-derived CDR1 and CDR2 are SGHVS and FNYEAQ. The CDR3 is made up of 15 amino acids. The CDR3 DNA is TGTGCTAGCAGCTCGGGACAGCAGGCAGCAGATACGCAGTATTTT. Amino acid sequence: CASSSGQQAADTQYF.

CDR3 nucleotides: TGTGCCAGCAGTTTAGCACGGAGACTGAACACTGAAGCTTTCTTT. Encoded protein: CASSLARRLNTEAFF. The genes are TRBV12-3 or TRBV12-4 and TRBJ1-1; D is uncertain. V shed 0 bases and J shed 0 bases, with 8 bases lying between them. The CDR3 has 15 amino acids.

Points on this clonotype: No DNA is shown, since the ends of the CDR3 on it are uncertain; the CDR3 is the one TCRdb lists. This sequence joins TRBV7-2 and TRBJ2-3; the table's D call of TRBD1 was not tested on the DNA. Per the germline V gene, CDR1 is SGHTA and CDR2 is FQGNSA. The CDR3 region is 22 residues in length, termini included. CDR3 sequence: CASSFYICSASPGQGTTDTQYF.

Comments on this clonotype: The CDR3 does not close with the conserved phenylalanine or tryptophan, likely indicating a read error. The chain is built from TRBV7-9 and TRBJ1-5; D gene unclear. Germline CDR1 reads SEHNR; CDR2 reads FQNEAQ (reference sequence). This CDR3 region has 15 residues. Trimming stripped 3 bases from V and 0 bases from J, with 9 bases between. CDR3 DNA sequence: TGTGCCAGCAGCTTCGGTGGAGATAGCAATCAGCCCCAGCATTCT. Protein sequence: CASSFGGDSNQPQHS.

The CDR3 sequence is CASSFLSTRDTQYF. CDR3 nucleotide sequence: TGTGCCAGCAGCTTTCTCTCTACCCGAGATACGCAGTATTTT. J is TRBJ2-3 and V is TRBV7-2; D not certain. V was pared by 3 bases and J by 5 bases, with 12 bases between. CDR3 length equals 14 residues. The V gene's germline CDR1 is SGHTA and CDR2 FQGNSA. Filled out from reference TRBV7-2 and TRBJ2-3, the complete variable domain reads GAGVSQSPSNKVTEKGKDVELRCDPISGHTALYWYRQSLGQGLEFLIYFQGNSAPDKSGLPSDRFSAERTGGSVSTLTIQRTQQEDSAVYLCASSFLSTRDTQYFGPGTRLTVL.

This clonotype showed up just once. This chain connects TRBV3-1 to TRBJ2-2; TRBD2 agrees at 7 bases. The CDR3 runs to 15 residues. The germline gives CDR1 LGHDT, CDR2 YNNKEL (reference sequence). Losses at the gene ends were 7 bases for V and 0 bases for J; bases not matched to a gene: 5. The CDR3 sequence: CASIQGLPNTGELFF. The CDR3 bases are TGTGCCAGCATCCAGGGACTACCGAACACCGGGGAGCTGTTTTTT.

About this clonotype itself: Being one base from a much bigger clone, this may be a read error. The CDR3 is CARRNREETQYF. The CDR3 region has the DNA TGTGCCAGGCGAAACAGGGAAGAGACCCAGTACTTC. This rearrangement joins TRBV6-1 to TRBJ2-5, with D possibly matching TRBD1 (6 bases). The ends were cut back, 9 bases at V and 3 bases at J, with 11 bases in the middle. The CDR3 covers 12 residues. CDR1 MNHNS and CDR2 SASEGT come from the germline V gene.

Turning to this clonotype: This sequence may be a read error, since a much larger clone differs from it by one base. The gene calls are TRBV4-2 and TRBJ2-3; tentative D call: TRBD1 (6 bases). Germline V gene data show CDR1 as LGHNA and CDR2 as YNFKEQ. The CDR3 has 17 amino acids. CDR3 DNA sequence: TGTGCCAGCAGCCAGAGGAGTGGGGGCCGTTTGGGAGATACGCGGTATTTT. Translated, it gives CASSQRSGGRLGDTRYF.

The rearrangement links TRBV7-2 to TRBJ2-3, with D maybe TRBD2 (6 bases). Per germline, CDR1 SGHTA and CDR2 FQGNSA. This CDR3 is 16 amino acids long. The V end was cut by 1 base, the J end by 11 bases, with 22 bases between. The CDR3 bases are TGTGCCAGCAGCTTAGAGCGGACTACCCGAAATCAGCGGCAGTATTTT. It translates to CASSLERTTRNQRQYF. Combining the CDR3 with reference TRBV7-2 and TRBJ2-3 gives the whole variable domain GAGVSQSPSNKVTEKGKDVELRCDPISGHTALYWYRQSLGQGLEFLIYFQGNSAPDKSGLPSDRFSAERTGGSVSTLTIQRTQQEDSAVYLCASSLERTTRNQRQYFGPGTRLTVL.

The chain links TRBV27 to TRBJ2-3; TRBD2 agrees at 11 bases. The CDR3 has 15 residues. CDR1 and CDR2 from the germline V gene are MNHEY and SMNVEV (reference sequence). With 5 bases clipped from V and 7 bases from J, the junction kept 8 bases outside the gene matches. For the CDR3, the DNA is TGTGCCAGCAGTGAGATCTCTAGCGGGGGGAATACGCAGTATTTT. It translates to CASSEISSGGNTQYF.

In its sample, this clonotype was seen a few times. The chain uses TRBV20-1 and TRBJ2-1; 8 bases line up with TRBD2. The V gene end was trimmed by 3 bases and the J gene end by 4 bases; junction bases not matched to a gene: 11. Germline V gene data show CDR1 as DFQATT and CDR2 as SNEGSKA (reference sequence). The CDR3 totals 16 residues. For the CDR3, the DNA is TGCAGTGCTAGGGAACCGGGACTAGACATTTACAATGAGCAGTTCTTC. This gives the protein CSAREPGLDIYNEQFF.

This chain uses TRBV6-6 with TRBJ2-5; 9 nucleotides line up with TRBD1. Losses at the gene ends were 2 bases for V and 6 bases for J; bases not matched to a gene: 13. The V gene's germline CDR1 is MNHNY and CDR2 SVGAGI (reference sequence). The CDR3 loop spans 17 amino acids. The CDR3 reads CASSYRYRGRWAKTQYF. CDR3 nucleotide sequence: TGTGCCAGCAGTTACCGATACAGGGGGCGATGGGCAAAGACCCAGTACTTC.

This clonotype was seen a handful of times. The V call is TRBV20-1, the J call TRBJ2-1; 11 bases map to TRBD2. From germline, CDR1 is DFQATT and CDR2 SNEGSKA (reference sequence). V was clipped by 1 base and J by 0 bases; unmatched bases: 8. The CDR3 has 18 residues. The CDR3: CSARAPSGGLSSYNEQFF. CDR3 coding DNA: TGCAGTGCTAGAGCCCCTAGCGGGGGGCTTAGCTCCTACAATGAGCAGTTCTTC.

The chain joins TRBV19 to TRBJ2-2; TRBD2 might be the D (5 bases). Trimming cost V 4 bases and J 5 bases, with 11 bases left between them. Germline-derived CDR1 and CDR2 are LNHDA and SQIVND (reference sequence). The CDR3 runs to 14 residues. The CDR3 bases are TGTGCCAGTAGTAACTTCCGGACTACCGGGGAGCTGTTTTTT. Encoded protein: CASSNFRTTGELFF.

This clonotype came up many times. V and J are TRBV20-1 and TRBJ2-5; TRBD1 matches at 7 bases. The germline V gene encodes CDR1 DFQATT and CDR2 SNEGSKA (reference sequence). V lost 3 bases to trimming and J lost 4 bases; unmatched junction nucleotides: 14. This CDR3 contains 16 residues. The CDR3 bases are TGCAGTGCTAGGAGTGCAGGGGGATCAGATTTAGAGACCCAGTACTTC. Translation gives CSARSAGGSDLETQYF.

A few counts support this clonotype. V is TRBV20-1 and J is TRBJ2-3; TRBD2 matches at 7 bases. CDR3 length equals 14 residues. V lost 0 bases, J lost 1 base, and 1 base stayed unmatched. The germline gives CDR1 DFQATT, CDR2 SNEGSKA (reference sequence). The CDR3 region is CSARDTSGTDTQYF. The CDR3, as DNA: TGCAGTGCTAGAGACACTAGCGGCACAGATACGCAGTATTTT.

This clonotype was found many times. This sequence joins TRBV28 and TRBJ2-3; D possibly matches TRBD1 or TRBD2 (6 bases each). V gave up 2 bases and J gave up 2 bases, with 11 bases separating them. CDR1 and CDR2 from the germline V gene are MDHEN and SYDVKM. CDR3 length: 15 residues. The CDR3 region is CASSLRGGTTDTQYF. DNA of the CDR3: TGTGCCAGCAGTTTAAGAGGGGGGACCACAGATACGCAGTATTTT.

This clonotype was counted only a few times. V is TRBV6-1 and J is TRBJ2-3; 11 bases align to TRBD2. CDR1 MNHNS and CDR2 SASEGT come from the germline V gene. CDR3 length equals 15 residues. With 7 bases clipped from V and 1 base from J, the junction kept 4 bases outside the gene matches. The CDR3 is CASIPTSGGTDTQYF. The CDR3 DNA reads TGTGCCAGCATCCCGACTAGCGGGGGCACAGATACGCAGTATTTT.